This T cell receptor (beta chain) was sequenced during a study of blood T cell repertoires in COVID-19. Study-level information: Whether acute or convalescent, the COVID-19 samples came from the United States, Italy and Spain. PBMCs, B-cell-depleted T cells, or T cells were the source of the cDNA or gDNA that made up the material.

As handled by the study authors: Amplified reference gene primers provided the basis for estimating nucleated cell counts. Here immunoSEQ multiplex PCR was the method, and the copy in TCRdb shows in-frame clones only, minus some. From that table come the V and J calls and clone size; the DNA was used to work out D and trimming. Here the sample spans tens of thousands of clones, 65% to 90% being singletons. This CDR3 contains 15 residues. Deletions cut 4 bases from V and 8 bases from J, with 17 bases between. Germline-derived CDR1 and CDR2 are SNHLY and FYNNEI. This chain joins TRBV2 and TRBJ1-4; TRBD1 is a possible D gene (6 bases). The origin of this receptor is a human donor in a cohort sampled during active COVID-19. The sample was peripheral blood. CDR3 bases: TGTGCCAGCAGTGGAGGGTTACCGGGGGGCGAAAAACTGTTTTTT. This codes for CASSGGLPGGEKLFF. The variable domain in full, with the rest retrieved from reference TRBV2 and TRBJ1-4, is EPEVTQTPSHQVTQMGQEVILRCVPISNHLYFYWYRQILGQKVEFLVSFYNNEISEKSEIFDDQFSVERPDGSNFTLKIRSTKLEDSAMYFCASSGGLPGGEKLFFGSGTQLSVL.